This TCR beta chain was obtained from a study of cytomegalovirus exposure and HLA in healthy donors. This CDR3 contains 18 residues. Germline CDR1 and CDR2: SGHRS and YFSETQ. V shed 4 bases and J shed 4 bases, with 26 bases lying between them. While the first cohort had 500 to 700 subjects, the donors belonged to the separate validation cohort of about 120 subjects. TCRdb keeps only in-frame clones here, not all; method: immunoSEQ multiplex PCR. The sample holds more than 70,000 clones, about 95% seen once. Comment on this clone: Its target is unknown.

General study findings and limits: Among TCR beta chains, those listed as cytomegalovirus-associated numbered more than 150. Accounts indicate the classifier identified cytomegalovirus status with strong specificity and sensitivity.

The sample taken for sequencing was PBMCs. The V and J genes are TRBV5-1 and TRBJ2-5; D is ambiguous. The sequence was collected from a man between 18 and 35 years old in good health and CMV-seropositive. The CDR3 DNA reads TGCGCCAGCAGCCGAGGCACATATACCGGCTCCACGAGAGAGACCCAGTACTTC. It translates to CASSRGTYTGSTRETQYF.